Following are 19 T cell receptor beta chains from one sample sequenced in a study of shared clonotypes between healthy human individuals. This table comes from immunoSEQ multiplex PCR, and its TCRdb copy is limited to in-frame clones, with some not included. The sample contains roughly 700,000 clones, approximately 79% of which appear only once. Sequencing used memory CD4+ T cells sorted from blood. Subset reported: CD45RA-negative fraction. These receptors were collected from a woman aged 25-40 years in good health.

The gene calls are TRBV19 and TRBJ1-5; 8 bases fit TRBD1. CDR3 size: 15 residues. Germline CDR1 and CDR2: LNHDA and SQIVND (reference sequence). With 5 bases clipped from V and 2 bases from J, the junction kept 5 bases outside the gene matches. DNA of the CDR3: TGTGCCAGTAGTTCACAGGGGGGAGGCAATCAGCCCCAGCATTTT. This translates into CASSSQGGGNQPQHF.

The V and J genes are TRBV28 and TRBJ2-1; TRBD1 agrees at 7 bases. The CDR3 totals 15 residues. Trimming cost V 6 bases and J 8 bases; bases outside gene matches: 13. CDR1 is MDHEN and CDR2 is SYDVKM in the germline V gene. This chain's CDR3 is CASSPTTGKEYEQFF. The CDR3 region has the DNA TGTGCCAGCAGCCCGACGACAGGGAAGGAATATGAGCAGTTCTTC.

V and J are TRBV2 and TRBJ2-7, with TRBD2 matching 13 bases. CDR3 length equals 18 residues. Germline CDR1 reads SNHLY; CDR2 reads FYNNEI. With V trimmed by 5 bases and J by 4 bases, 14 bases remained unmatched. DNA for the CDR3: TGTGCCAGCAGTTTGGGACGGCTGGGACTAGCGGGATCGTACGAGCAGTACTTC. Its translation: CASSLGRLGLAGSYEQYF.

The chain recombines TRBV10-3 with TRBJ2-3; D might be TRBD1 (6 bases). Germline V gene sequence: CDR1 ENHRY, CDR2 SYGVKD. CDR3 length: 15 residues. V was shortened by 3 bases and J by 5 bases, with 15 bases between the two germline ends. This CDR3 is CAISDDNRVVDTQYF. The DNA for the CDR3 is TGTGCCATCAGTGATGATAACAGGGTAGTAGATACGCAGTATTTT.

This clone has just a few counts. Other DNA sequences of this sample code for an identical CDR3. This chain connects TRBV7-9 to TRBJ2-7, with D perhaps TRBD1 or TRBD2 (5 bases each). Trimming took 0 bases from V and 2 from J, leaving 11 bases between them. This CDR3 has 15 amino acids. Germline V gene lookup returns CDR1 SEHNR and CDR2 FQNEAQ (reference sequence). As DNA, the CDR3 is TGTGCCAGCAGCTTAGCTAGGGGAGTTACCTACGAGCAGTACTTC. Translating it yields CASSLARGVTYEQYF.

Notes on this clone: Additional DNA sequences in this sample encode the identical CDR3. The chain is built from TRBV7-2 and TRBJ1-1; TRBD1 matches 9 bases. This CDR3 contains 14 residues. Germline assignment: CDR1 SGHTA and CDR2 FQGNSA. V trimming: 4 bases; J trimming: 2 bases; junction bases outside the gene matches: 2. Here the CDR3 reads CASSSQGANTEAFF. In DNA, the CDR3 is TGTGCCAGCAGCTCACAGGGGGCCAACACTGAAGCTTTCTTT.

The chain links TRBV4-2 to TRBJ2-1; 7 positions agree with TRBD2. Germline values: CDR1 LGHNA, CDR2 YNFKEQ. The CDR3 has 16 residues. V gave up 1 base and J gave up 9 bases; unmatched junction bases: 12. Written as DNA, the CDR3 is TGTGCCAGCAGCCAAGGCGCTAGCGGTACTTCTTCTGAGCAGTTCTTC. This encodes CASSQGASGTSSEQFF.

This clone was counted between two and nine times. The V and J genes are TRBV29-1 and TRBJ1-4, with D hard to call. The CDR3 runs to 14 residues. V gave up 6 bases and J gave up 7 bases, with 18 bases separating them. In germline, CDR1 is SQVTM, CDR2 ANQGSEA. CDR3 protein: CSVGQPEIGEKLFF. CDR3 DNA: TGCAGCGTCGGTCAACCAGAAATTGGTGAAAAACTGTTTTTT.

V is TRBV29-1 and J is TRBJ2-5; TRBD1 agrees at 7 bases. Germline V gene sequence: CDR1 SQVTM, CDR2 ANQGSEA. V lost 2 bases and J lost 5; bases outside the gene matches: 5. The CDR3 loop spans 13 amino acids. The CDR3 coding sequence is TGCAGCGTTGAAACAACCAGGGGGGAGACCCAGTACTTC. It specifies CSVETTRGETQYF.

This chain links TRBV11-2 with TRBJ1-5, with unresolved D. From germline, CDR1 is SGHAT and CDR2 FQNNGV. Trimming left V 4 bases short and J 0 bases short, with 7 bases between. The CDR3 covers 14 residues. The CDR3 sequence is CASSYYYSNQPQHF. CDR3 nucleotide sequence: TGTGCCAGCAGCTACTACTATAGCAATCAGCCCCAGCATTTT.

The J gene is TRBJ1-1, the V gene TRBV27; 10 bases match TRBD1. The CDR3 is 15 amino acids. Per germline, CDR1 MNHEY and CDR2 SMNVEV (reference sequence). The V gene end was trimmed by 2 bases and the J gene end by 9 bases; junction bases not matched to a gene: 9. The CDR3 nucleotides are TGTGCCAGCAGTTTAAACCCCCGGACAGGGGGGAAAGCTTTCTTT. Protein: CASSLNPRTGGKAFF.

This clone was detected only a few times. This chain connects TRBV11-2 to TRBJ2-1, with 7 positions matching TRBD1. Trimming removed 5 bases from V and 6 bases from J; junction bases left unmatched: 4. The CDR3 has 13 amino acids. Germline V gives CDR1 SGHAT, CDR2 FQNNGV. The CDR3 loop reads CASSMGTVNEQFF. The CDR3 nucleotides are TGTGCCAGCAGCATGGGGACAGTCAATGAGCAGTTCTTC.

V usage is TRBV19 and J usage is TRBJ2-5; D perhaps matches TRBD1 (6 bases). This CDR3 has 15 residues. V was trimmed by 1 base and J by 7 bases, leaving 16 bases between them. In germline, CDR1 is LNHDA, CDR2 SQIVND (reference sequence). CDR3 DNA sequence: TGTGCCAGTAGTATAGGGACAGTACTAGAAGGGACCCAGTACTTC. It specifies CASSIGTVLEGTQYF.

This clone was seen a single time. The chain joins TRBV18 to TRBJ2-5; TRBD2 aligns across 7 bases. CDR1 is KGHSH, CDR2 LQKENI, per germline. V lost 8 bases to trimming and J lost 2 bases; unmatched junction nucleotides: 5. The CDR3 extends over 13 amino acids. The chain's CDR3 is CASGEGAQETQYF. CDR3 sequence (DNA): TGTGCCAGCGGGGAGGGAGCGCAAGAGACCCAGTACTTC.

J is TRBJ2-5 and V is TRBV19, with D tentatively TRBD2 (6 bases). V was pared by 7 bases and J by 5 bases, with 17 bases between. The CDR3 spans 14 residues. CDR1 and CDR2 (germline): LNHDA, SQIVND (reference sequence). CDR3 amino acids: CASTPGGGGETQYF. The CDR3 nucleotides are TGTGCCAGTACCCCCGGCGGTGGGGGGGAGACCCAGTACTTC. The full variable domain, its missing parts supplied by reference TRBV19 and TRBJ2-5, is DGGITQSPKYLFRKEGQNVTLSCEQNLNHDAMYWYRQDPGQGLRLIYYSQIVNDFQKGDIAEGYSVSREKKESFPLTVTSAQKNPTAFYLCASTPGGGGETQYFGPGTRLLVL.

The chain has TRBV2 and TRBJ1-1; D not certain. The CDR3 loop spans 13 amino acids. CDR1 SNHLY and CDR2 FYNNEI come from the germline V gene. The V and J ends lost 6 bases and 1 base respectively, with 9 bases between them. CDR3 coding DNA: TGTGCCAGCAGAACGAGAGCGAACACTGAAGCTTTCTTT. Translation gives CASRTRANTEAFF.

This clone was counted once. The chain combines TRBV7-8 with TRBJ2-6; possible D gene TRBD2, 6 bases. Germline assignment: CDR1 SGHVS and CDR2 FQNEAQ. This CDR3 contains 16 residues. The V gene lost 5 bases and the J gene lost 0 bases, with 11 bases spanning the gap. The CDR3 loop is CASSLRTISGANVLTF. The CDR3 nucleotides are TGTGCCAGCAGCCTAAGGACTATCTCTGGGGCCAACGTCCTGACTTTC.

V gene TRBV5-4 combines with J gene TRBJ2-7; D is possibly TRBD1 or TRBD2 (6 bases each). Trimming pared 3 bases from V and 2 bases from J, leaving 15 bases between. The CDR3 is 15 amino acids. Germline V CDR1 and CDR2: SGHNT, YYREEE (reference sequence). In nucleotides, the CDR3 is TGTGCCAGCAGCTCAGGAGACAGGAGGGCCTACGAGCAGTACTTC. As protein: CASSSGDRRAYEQYF. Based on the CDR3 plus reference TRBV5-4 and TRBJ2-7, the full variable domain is ETGVTQSPTHLIKTRGQQVTLRCSSQSGHNTVSWYQQALGQGPQFIFQYYREEENGRGNFPPRFSGLQFPNYSSELNVNALELDDSALYLCASSSGDRRAYEQYFGPGTRLTVT.

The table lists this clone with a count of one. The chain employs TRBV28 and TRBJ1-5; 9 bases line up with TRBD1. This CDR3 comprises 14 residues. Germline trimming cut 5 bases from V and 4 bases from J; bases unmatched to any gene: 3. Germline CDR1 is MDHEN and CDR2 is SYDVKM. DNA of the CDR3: TGTGCCAGCAGTACGGGACAGGGTAATCAGCCCCAGCATTTT. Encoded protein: CASSTGQGNQPQHF.